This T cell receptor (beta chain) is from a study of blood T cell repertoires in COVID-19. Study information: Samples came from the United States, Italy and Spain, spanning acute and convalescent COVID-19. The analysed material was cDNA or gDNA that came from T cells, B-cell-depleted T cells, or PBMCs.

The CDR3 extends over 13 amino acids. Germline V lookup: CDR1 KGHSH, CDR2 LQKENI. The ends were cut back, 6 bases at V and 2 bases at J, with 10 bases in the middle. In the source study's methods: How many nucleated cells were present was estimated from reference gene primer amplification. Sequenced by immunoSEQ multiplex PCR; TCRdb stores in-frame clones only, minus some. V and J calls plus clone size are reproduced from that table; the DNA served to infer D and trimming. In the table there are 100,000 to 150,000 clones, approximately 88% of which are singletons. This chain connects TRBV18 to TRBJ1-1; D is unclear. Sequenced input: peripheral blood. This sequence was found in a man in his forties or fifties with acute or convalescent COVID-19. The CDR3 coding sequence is TGTGCCAGCTCTCCTTATCCTAACACTGAAGCTTTCTTT. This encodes CASSPYPNTEAFF.